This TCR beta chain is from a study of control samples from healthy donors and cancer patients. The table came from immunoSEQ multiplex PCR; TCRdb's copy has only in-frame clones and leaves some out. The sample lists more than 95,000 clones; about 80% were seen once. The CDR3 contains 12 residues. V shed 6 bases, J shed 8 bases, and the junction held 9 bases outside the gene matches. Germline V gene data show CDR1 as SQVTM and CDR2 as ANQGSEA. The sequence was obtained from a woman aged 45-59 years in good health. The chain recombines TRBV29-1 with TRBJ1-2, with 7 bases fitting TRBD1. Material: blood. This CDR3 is CSVGTVSVGYTF. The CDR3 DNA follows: TGCAGCGTAGGGACAGTGTCGGTCGGCTACACCTTC.